The sequence of this T cell receptor (beta chain) was determined in a study of blood T cell repertoires in COVID-19. Study-wide background: Spain, Italy and the United States supplied samples that represented acute and convalescent COVID-19.

CDR1 is SNHLY, CDR2 FYNNEI, per germline. V lost 7 bases to trimming and J lost 2 bases, with 13 bases between them. The CDR3 runs to 14 residues. Followed longitudinally, the Seattle patients had been enrolled during active infection. In the original workflow: Reference gene primer amplification gave estimated nucleated cell counts. Using immunoSEQ multiplex PCR, the repertoire was profiled, and TCRdb retains in-frame clones only, with some absent. V and J calls and clone size are given by that table; D and trimming were obtained from the DNA. The sample records about 250,000 clones, around 89% being singletons.

The genes are TRBV2 and TRBJ2-3; the D gene is possibly TRBD1 (6 bases). Material for sequencing was peripheral blood. The clonotype originates from a woman in her fifties or sixties with COVID-19, enrolled during active disease. The CDR3 region is CASTLDSYTDTQYF. The DNA of the CDR3 is TGTGCCAGCACTTTGGACAGTTACACAGATACGCAGTATTTT.